The present T cell receptor beta chain was sequenced within a study of shared clonotypes between healthy human individuals. Study at large: Used for every donor were three CD4 naive, three CD4 memory, two CD8 naive and one CD8 memory plate. Study-level findings and limits: Although depth was large, rarefaction showed that sequencing of the sorted subsets was incomplete.

Between the trimmed V and J ends, which lost 5 bases and 1 base, there was a span of 17 bases. The CDR3 extends over 16 amino acids. Looked up from germline, CDR1 is MDHEN and CDR2 is SYDVKM. The count of this clone is one. Its antigen remains unidentified. Assay used: immunoSEQ multiplex PCR; TCRdb lists only in-frame clones, some missing. The table includes roughly 520,000 clones, roughly 95% detected once. Sequencing was done on a sample of naive CD4+ T cells sorted from blood. Subset: CD45RA+ positively selected. The origin of this receptor is a woman under 40 in good health. The chain combines TRBV28 with TRBJ1-1; maybe TRBD1 (6 bases). Written as DNA, the CDR3 is TGTGCCAGCAGTCCACCAGGACAGCCCGGGAACACTGAAGCTTTCTTT. This gives the protein CASSPPGQPGNTEAFF. The whole variable domain, filled in from reference TRBV28 and TRBJ1-1, reads DVKVTQSSRYLVKRTGEKVFLECVQDMDHENMFWYRQDPGLGLRLIYFSYDVKMKEKGDIPEGYSVSREKKERFSLILESASTNQTSMYLCASSPPGQPGNTEAFFGQGTRLTVV.